One sample yielded the 6 T cell receptor beta chains listed below, sequenced in a study of T-cell reconstitution after alpha-beta-depleted transplantation in children (TCRdb year 2016). The library was made by PCR. Sequencing took place on an Illumina HiSeq 2500. TCR library preparation used molecular barcoding, with unique molecular identifiers applied to normalize quantification of the TCRbeta repertoire. The public reads were reanalyzed by TCRdb: fastp trimming at Q25, MiXCR alignment, in-frame beta chains only. Rows with one shared CDR3 protein collapse into an entry with the most common genes and DNA. The sample table records roughly 350,000 distinct CDR3 sequences; roughly 16% of these occur just once. The ten most abundant clones make up about 41% of the sample. According to the study, the label for this sample's treatment or condition signals: allogeneic hematopoietic cell transplantation with graft depleted of TCRalphabeta T cells and CD19 B cells.

The sequencing here drew on PBMCs, mostly from graft donor cells, taken 360 days after TCRalphabeta/CD19-depleted stem cell transplant. Receptors originate from a male patient between 2 and 10 years old who had a stem cell transplant for acute lymphoblastic leukemia, so the T cells may come from the graft donor.

The chain carries TRBV12-3 or TRBV12-4 and TRBJ1-5; D is possibly TRBD1 (5 bases). CDR3 length equals 16 residues. V was trimmed by 2 bases and J by 0 bases, leaving 11 bases between them. Here the CDR3 reads CASSLRGPDSNQPQHF. CDR3 coding DNA: TGTGCCAGCAGTTTACGGGGACCGGATAGCAATCAGCCCCAGCATTTT.

This clonotype occurred many times. The chain links TRBV12-3 or TRBV12-4 to TRBJ2-7; possible D gene TRBD1, 5 bases. V lost 6 bases and J 3 bases, leaving 24 bases between the germline ends. The CDR3 runs 17 residues. The CDR3 nucleotides are TGTGCCAGCAGCTCATTGTACGGCAGGGCCCTTGACTACGAGCAGTACTTC. Amino acids: CASSSLYGRALDYEQYF.

The rearrangement links TRBV11-2 to TRBJ1-3; D gene uncertain. The V end was cut by 7 bases, the J end by 0 bases, with 13 bases between. CDR1 is SGHAT and CDR2 is FQNNGV in the germline V gene. This CDR3 spans 15 amino acids. The CDR3 loop reads CASIFEGSSGNTIYF. The CDR3 DNA reads as TGTGCCAGCATCTTTGAAGGGAGCTCTGGAAACACCATATATTTT.

This clonotype was seen repeatedly, ten times or more. J is TRBJ1-1 and V is TRBV12-3 or TRBV12-4; no firm D call. The CDR3 loop spans 12 amino acids. With 3 bases removed from V and 7 bases from J, the gap between germline ends came to 9 bases. The CDR3 region has the DNA TGTGCCAGCAGTTTGACAAAAGGTGAAGCTTTCTTT. This codes for CASSLTKGEAFF.

This clonotype was counted only a few times. The rearrangement joins TRBV6-5 to TRBJ1-3; no definite D call. V lost 6 bases and J 5 bases, leaving 17 bases between the germline ends. Germline assignment: CDR1 MNHEY and CDR2 SVGAGI. The CDR3 has 15 amino acids. CDR3 nucleotide sequence: TGTGCCAGCAGAATTACTCAAGAAGGAAGAAACACCATATATTTT. Translation gives CASRITQEGRNTIYF.

The rearrangement links TRBV9 to TRBJ1-2; D might be TRBD1 (5 bases). Germline values: CDR1 SGDLS, CDR2 YYNGEE. The ends were cut back, 0 bases at V and 0 bases at J, with 9 bases in the middle. The CDR3 runs 15 residues. The CDR3 protein is CASSVEGTSNYGYTF. The CDR3 DNA reads TGTGCCAGCAGCGTAGAAGGGACCTCTAACTATGGCTACACCTTC.